These 28 T cell receptor beta chains came from one sample sequenced in a study of blood T cells in healthy people across ages. A sample-barcoded 5' primer and a J-beta primer mix were used in a second PCR of about 7 to 11 cycles. TCRdb re-analysed the 5' RACE reads in MiXCR, keeping a single row per CDR3 protein. The data hold over 600,000 distinct CDR3 sequences, with around 50% observed a single time. Sequencing was performed on blood. These TCRs come from a man at least 80 years old in good health.

The rearrangement links TRBV20-1 to TRBJ2-5, with D possibly matching TRBD2 (6 bases). Germline CDR1 and CDR2: DFQATT and SNEGSKA (reference sequence). V lost 3 bases and J 11 bases, leaving 22 bases between the germline ends. The CDR3 runs 14 residues. The CDR3 DNA reads as TGCAGTGCTAGGGTCAGACTAGTGTCGGCTGAGCAGTACTTC. This translates into CSARVRLVSAEQYF.

CDR3: CSVRQGNMNTEAFF. For the CDR3, the DNA is TGCAGCGTCCGACAGGGGAACATGAACACTGAAGCTTTCTTT. The chain employs TRBV29-1 and TRBJ1-1; 8 nucleotides line up with TRBD1. CDR1 is SQVTM, CDR2 ANQGSEA, per germline. CDR3 length: 14 residues. J was trimmed by 0 bases and V by 6 bases; bases with no gene match: 6. Combining the CDR3 with reference TRBV29-1 and TRBJ1-1 gives the whole variable domain SAVISQKPSRDICQRGTSLTIQCQVDSQVTMMFWYRQQPGQSLTLIATANQGSEATYESGFVIDKFPISRPNLTFSTLTVSNMSPEDSSIYLCSVRQGNMNTEAFFGQGTRLTVV.

The chain has TRBV27 and TRBJ2-5, with no clear D. Germline CDR1 and CDR2: MNHEY and SMNVEV (reference sequence). Trimming removed 4 bases at V and 11 bases at J, with 23 bases between. The CDR3 loop spans 15 amino acids. CDR3 in amino acids: CASSSIPIGEREQYF. The CDR3 nucleotides are TGTGCCAGCAGTTCGATCCCCATTGGGGAACGTGAGCAGTACTTC.

For the CDR3, the DNA is TGCGCCAGCAGCCGAGAGCGGAGAGGGGGCTATGGCTACACCTTC. Translated: CASSRERRGGYGYTF. The rearrangement links TRBV4-3 to TRBJ1-2; D might be TRBD1 (6 bases). V was cut by 4 bases and J by 4 bases, with 16 bases left in between. Germline CDR1 is LGHNA and CDR2 is YSLEER. This CDR3 comprises 15 residues.

This clonotype occurred a few times. A clone one base away is much larger, so this may be a read error. The chain uses TRBV7-2 and TRBJ2-1, with D perhaps TRBD1 or TRBD2 (5 bases each). The CDR3 is 13 residues long. Germline CDR1 reads SGHTA; CDR2 reads FQGNSA. V lost 4 bases and J lost 5, with 9 bases in between. CDR3 coding DNA: TGTGCCAGCAGCTCCGGGACCCACAATGAGCAGTTCTTC. Translating it yields CASSSGTHNEQFF. Full variable domain (rest looked up from reference TRBV7-2 and TRBJ2-1): GAGVSQSPSNKVTEKGKDVELRCDPISGHTALYWYRQSLGQGLEFLIYFQGNSAPDKSGLPSDRFSAERTGGSVSTLTIQRTQQEDSAVYLCASSSGTHNEQFFGPGTRLTVL.

This chain connects TRBV5-1 to TRBJ1-2; 7 bases match TRBD1. CDR1 and CDR2 from the germline V gene are SGHRS and YFSETQ. The CDR3 loop spans 13 amino acids. V was clipped by 7 bases and J by 8 bases; unmatched bases: 11. DNA for the CDR3: TGCGCCAGCGGATCGGGACAGAGAAACGGCTACACCTTC. It is translated as CASGSGQRNGYTF.

This clonotype has only a few counts. The chain links TRBV28 to TRBJ2-7, with D possibly matching TRBD2 (6 bases). V gave up 5 bases and J gave up 3 bases, with 17 bases separating them. The CDR3 runs to 15 residues. Germline CDR1 is MDHEN and CDR2 is SYDVKM. The CDR3 coding sequence is TGTGCCAGCAGTCCCCCGGGGGACGGAAACTACGAGCAGTACTTC. Its translation is CASSPPGDGNYEQYF.

The chain joins TRBV21-1 to TRBJ1-2; the DNA was not compared with TRBD1, the D call given in the table. TRBV21-1 is a recognized pseudogene. The length of the CDR3 is 16 residues. Here the CDR3 reads CASSKVRTGTNYGYTF. The CDR3 DNA is TGTGCCAGCAGCAAAGTGAGGACAGGGACTAACTATGGCTACACCTTC.

This CDR3 is CSASADEQFF. The DNA of the CDR3 is TGCAGTGCTAGCGCTGATGAGCAGTTCTTC. The chain combines TRBV20-1 with TRBJ2-1, with D unclear. The CDR3 loop spans 10 amino acids. The V gene lost 3 bases and the J gene lost 8 bases, with 5 bases spanning the gap. Germline assignment: CDR1 DFQATT and CDR2 SNEGSKA (reference sequence).

To note about this clonotype: A much larger clonotype is one base distant, so this may be a read error. This chain connects TRBV2 to TRBJ2-1; 11 bases map to TRBD1. The CDR3 has 17 amino acids. Germline CDR1 is SNHLY and CDR2 is FYNNEI. In DNA, the CDR3 is TGTGCCAGCAACCCGGGACAGGGGGTCAAATCCTACAATGAGCGGTTCTTC. Encoded protein: CASNPGQGVKSYNERFF. Based on the CDR3 plus reference TRBV2 and TRBJ2-1, the full variable domain is EPEVTQTPSHQVTQMGQEVILRCVPISNHLYFYWYRQILGQKVEFLVSFYNNEISEKSEIFDDQFSVERPDGSNFTLKIRSTKLEDSAMYFCASNPGQGVKSYNERFFGPGTRLTVL.

The CDR3 here is CASSMGQGLNIQYF. CDR3 nucleotides: TGCGCCAGCAGCATGGGACAGGGACTAAACATTCAGTACTTC. The chain joins TRBV5-1 to TRBJ2-4; 9 positions match TRBD1. The V gene's germline CDR1 is SGHRS and CDR2 YFSETQ. V was clipped by 4 bases and J by 6 bases; unmatched bases: 5. The CDR3 runs 14 residues. The full variable domain, its missing parts supplied by reference TRBV5-1 and TRBJ2-4, is KAGVTQTPRYLIKTRGQQVTLSCSPISGHRSVSWYQQTPGQGLQFLFEYFSETQRNKGNFPGRFSGRQFSNSRSEMNVSTLELGDSALYLCASSMGQGLNIQYFGAGTRLSVL.

The table lists this clonotype with a few counts. The rearrangement links TRBV12-3 or TRBV12-4 to TRBJ1-2; no firm D call. This CDR3 is 15 amino acids long. V was clipped by 1 base and J by 4 bases, with 13 bases between them. The CDR3 reads CASSLGSGFVYGYTF. The CDR3 nucleotides are TGTGCCAGCAGTTTAGGCTCCGGGTTTGTCTATGGCTACACCTTC.

The sample holds a few counts of this clonotype. The V and J genes are TRBV7-6 and TRBJ2-5; D could derive from TRBD1 or TRBD2 (5 bases each). The J call could be wrong; TRBJ2-7 is a better fit for the DNA end. CDR3 length: 14 amino acids. Germline V gene data show CDR1 as SGHVS and CDR2 as FNYEAQ. CDR3 in DNA: TGTGCCAGCAGCCCCACCGAGAGGGGCTACGAGCAGTACTTC. Its protein product is CASSPTERGYEQYF.

The gene calls are TRBV12-3 or TRBV12-4 and TRBJ2-7; TRBD1 matches 8 bases. Losses at the gene ends were 0 bases for V and 4 bases for J; bases not matched to a gene: 11. This CDR3 contains 17 residues. The DNA of the CDR3 is TGTGCCAGCAGTTTAGCCCCGGGACAGGTCGGTTCTTACGAGCAGTACTTC. Its translation is CASSLAPGQVGSYEQYF.

In this sample, this clonotype turned up a few times. The J gene is TRBJ2-7, the V gene TRBV6-5, with no clear D. Germline CDR1 and CDR2: MNHEY and SVGAGI. This CDR3 spans 16 amino acids. V dropped 6 bases and J dropped 5 bases, with 23 bases sitting between them. CDR3 DNA sequence: TGTGCCAGCAGCTCCGCCCATGGGCCTGCCGGCGACGAGCAGTACTTC. Protein sequence: CASSSAHGPAGDEQYF.

The chain is built from TRBV3-1 and TRBJ2-1; 8 bases align to TRBD2. The germline CDR1 and CDR2 sequences are LGHDT and YNNKEL (reference sequence). This CDR3 has 15 amino acids. V trimming: 3 bases; J trimming: 8 bases; junction bases outside the gene matches: 9. CDR3 amino acids: CASSQYIAGLDEQFF. In DNA, the CDR3 is TGTGCCAGCAGCCAGTATATAGCGGGATTAGATGAGCAGTTCTTC.

The rearrangement uses TRBV20-1 and TRBJ2-2; D gene uncertain. V lost 2 bases and J 5 bases, leaving 15 bases between the germline ends. The CDR3 covers 15 residues. CDR1 and CDR2 from the germline V gene are DFQATT and SNEGSKA (reference sequence). CDR3 sequence reads: CSARSPQSATGELFF. The CDR3 DNA sequence: TGCAGTGCTAGATCCCCACAAAGCGCTACCGGGGAGCTGTTTTTT.

The V and J genes are TRBV3-1 and TRBJ2-1; D gene uncertain. CDR1 is LGHDT and CDR2 is YNNKEL in the germline V gene (reference sequence). V gave up 0 bases and J gave up 2 bases, with 8 bases separating them. CDR3 length: 15 residues. The CDR3 sequence: CASSQDTFTYNEQFF. CDR3 sequence (DNA): TGTGCCAGCAGCCAAGATACCTTCACCTACAATGAGCAGTTCTTC.

The chain is built from TRBV7-2 and TRBJ2-3, with TRBD2 identical over 11 bases. The CDR3 covers 17 residues. Trimming cost V 8 bases and J 5 bases; bases outside gene matches: 15. Germline loops: CDR1 SGHTA, CDR2 FQGNSA. DNA of the CDR3: TGTGCCAGCCGCCTAGGAATGACTAGCGGGAAAGGAGATACGCAGTATTTT. Amino acid sequence: CASRLGMTSGKGDTQYF.

This clonotype was seen more than once but under ten times. The chain carries TRBV6-5 and TRBJ2-1; no clear D gene. Germline-derived CDR1 and CDR2 are MNHEY and SVGAGI. V was shortened by 4 bases and J by 6 bases, with 13 bases between the two germline ends. The CDR3 totals 14 residues. CDR3 protein: CASSSPTIANEQFF. The CDR3 nucleotides are TGTGCCAGCAGTTCCCCAACTATCGCCAATGAGCAGTTCTTC.

The chain joins TRBV6-6 to TRBJ1-2; D is undetermined. The V gene lost 1 base and the J gene lost 5 bases, with 14 bases spanning the gap. CDR1 and CDR2 (germline): MNHNY, SVGAGI (reference sequence). The CDR3 is made up of 15 amino acids. CDR3 amino acids: CASSYWMAGAYGYTF. The CDR3 bases are TGTGCCAGCAGTTACTGGATGGCGGGAGCATATGGCTACACCTTC.

The CDR3 nucleotides read TGCAGCGTTACTAACGGTCCGGGACAGGGTGTTGGGGAGACCCAGTACTTC. This encodes CSVTNGPGQGVGETQYF. The genes are TRBV29-1 and TRBJ2-5, with TRBD1 identical over 9 bases. The length of the CDR3 is 17 residues. Germline-derived CDR1 and CDR2 are SQVTM and ANQGSEA. Trimming at V came to 5 bases and at J to 5 bases, leaving 18 bases not matched to a gene.

The J gene is TRBJ2-3, the V gene TRBV27; D is unclear. Germline CDR1 reads MNHEY; CDR2 reads SMNVEV (reference sequence). Trimming removed 8 bases from V and 0 bases from J, with 15 bases in between. The CDR3 is made up of 15 amino acids. DNA of the CDR3: TGTGCCAGCTACCCTACACGGTCTAGCACAGATACGCAGTATTTT. Its translation is CASYPTRSSTDTQYF.

The rearrangement uses TRBV20-1 and TRBJ2-3; D not certain. The germline V gene has CDR1 DFQATT and CDR2 SNEGSKA (reference sequence). V dropped 5 bases and J dropped 0 bases, with 9 bases sitting between them. The CDR3 sequence is 13 residues long. The CDR3 loop reads CSAAPESTDTQYF. The CDR3, as DNA: TGCAGTGCTGCCCCGGAGAGCACAGATACGCAGTATTTT.

J is TRBJ2-3 and V is TRBV30; D uncertain. V was cut by 0 bases and J by 2 bases, with 9 bases left in between. Germline lookup yields CDR1 GTSNPN and CDR2 SVGIG (reference sequence). The CDR3 sequence is 14 residues long. CDR3 coding DNA: TGTGCCTGGAGTGTAAACCGGGCCACAGATACGCAGTATTTT. This codes for CAWSVNRATDTQYF.

The chain has TRBV4-3 and TRBJ1-6, with 7 bases lining up with TRBD1. V gave up 5 bases and J gave up 7 bases; unmatched junction bases: 8. Germline-derived CDR1 and CDR2 are LGHNA and YSLEER. CDR3 length: 15 amino acids. CDR3 protein: CASSEQGKWNSPLHF. For the CDR3, the DNA is TGCGCCAGCAGCGAACAGGGGAAGTGGAATTCACCCCTCCACTTT.

This chain links TRBV3-1 with TRBJ2-7; weak D call: TRBD2 (5 bases). The ends were cut back, 3 bases at V and 4 bases at J, with 13 bases in the middle. The germline V gene has CDR1 LGHDT and CDR2 YNNKEL (reference sequence). The CDR3 length is 14 residues. Here the CDR3 reads CASSQEATFYEQYF. CDR3 nucleotides: TGTGCCAGCAGCCAGGAGGCGACCTTTTACGAGCAGTACTTC.

The CDR3 DNA is TGCGCCAGCAGCCAAGGACTAGCGGGAGCGGAAGTCGCCAGGAATACGCAGTATTTT. This gives the protein CASSQGLAGAEVARNTQYF. This chain uses TRBV5-1 with TRBJ2-3, with 13 bases lining up with TRBD2. V gave up 4 bases and J gave up 7 bases; unmatched junction bases: 18. CDR3 length: 19 residues. The V gene's germline CDR1 is SGHRS and CDR2 YFSETQ.